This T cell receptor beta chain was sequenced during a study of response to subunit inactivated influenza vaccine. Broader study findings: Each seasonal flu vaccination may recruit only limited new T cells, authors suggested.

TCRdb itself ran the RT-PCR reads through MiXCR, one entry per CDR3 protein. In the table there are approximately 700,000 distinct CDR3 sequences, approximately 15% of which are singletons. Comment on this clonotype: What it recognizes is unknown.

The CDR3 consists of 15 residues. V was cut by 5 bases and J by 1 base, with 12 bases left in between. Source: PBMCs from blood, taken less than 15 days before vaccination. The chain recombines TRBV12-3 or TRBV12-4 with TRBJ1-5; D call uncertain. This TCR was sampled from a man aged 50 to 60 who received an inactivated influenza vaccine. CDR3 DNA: TGTGCCAGCAGTCCTGGTGGAGGGAGCAATCAGCCCCAGCATTTT. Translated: CASSPGGGSNQPQHF.